The T cell receptor (beta chain) under discussion was sequenced for a study of control samples from healthy donors and cancer patients (dated by TCRdb to 2018 to 2020). V loses 2 bases of germline sequence and J loses 3 bases, and the interval between the two ends is 12 bases. The germline V gene yields MNHEY for CDR1 and SVGAGI for CDR2. The CDR3, from cysteine to phenylalanine, totals 15 residues. Only the CDR3 region is kept as DNA, spanning 45 bases read in frame from base 1. Points on this clone: Its antigen remains undetermined. Base-call qualities are not available, and no considerably larger clone is one nucleotide away.

The library was produced with the immunoSEQ multiplex PCR assay. The source is immuneACCESS, and TCRdb retained only in-frame sequences with V and J called. Part of the clones is not carried over; for the studies checked, unresolved V genes explain less than half of this, and the remainder is unexplained. Here the sample has roughly 130,000 clones; approximately 92% occur a single time. Approximately 11% of the sample is held by the ten biggest clonotypes. Sequenced sample: blood. This clonotype was obtained from a man aged 30 to 45 in good health. The sequence joins TRBV6-5 to TRBJ2-3, and perhaps TRBD1 as D gene, on 5 matching bases. The CDR3 is CASSYDRGRTDTQYF. The base sequence is TGTGCCAGCAGTTACGATAGGGGAAGGACAGATACGCAGTATTTT.